This T cell receptor beta chain was obtained from a study of identical twins. Study outcomes and limitations: The more abundant beta clonotypes in cord blood had fewer insertions, and memory repertoires did not show this.

Template switching, a step in the protocol, added a universal primer site, and cDNA carried unique molecular identifiers. TCRdb fed the 5' RACE reads into MiXCR, producing one record per CDR3 protein. This table holds 600,000 to 700,000 distinct CDR3 sequences, around 20% found once. V was clipped by 1 base and J by 4 bases, with 11 bases between them. Germline V gene lookup returns CDR1 DFQATT and CDR2 SNEGSKA (reference sequence). The CDR3 is made up of 14 amino acids. This clonotype appeared a few times. Antigen unknown. The same sample was also studied in work on T cells expressing NK-cell markers. That paper states: The share of CD8+ T cells held by dominant NKG2C+ clonotypes was about 1.0-7.5% in several donors.

The TCR comes from a woman aged 18-35 years in good health. The chain is built from TRBV20-1 and TRBJ2-1; D gene unclear. Sequencing was performed on PBMCs. The CDR3 nucleotides are TGCAGTGCTAGAGGGAGTCCCTCATACAATGAGCAGTTCTTC. Its protein is CSARGSPSYNEQFF.